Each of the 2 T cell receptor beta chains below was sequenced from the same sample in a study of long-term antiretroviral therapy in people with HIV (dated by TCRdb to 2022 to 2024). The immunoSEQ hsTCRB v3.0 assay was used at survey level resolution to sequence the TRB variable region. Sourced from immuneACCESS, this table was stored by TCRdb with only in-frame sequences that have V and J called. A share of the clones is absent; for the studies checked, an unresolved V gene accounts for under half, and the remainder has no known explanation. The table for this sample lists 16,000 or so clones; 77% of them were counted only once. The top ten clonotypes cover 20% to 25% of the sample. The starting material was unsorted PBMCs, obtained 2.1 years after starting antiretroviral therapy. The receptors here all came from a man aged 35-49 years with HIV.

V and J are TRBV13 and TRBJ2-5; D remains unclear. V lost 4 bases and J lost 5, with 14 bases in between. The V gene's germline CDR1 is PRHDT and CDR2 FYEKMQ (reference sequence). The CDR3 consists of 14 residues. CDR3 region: CASSSYSQAETQYF. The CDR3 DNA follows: TGTGCCAGCAGCTCGTATTCTCAGGCGGAGACCCAGTACTTC.

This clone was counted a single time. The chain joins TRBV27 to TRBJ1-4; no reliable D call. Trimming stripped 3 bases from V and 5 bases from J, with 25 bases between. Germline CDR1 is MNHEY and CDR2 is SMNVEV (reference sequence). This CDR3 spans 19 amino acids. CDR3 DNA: TGTGCCAGCAGTTTTCGTGTCTTAGCGACCACGGACCCAAATGAAAAACTGTTTTTT. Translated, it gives CASSFRVLATTDPNEKLFF.